Listed below are T cell receptor beta chains from one sample, sequenced in a study of T-cell reconstitution after alpha-beta-depleted transplantation in children. MiXCR, applied by TCRdb to the PCR reads, yields one record per CDR3 protein. The top ten clones hold around 0.79% of a sample with around 670,000 distinct CDR3 sequences, roughly 13% of them seen once. This specimen consisted of PBMCs, obtained before TCRalphabeta/CD19-depleted stem cell transplant. The receptors originated from a girl aged 2 to 10 with congenital amegakaryocytic thrombocytopenia, due to receive a stem cell transplant. Each CDR3 is given without its conserved first and last residue.

V: TRBV5-1; J: TRBJ2-7; CDR3: ASSLGQGDYEQY
V: TRBV20-1; J: TRBJ2-1; CDR3: SAKRGGPYNEQF
V: TRBV27; J: TRBJ2-1; CDR3: ASSFLPAGVGHNEQF
V: TRBV5-6; J: TRBJ2-4; CDR3: ASSLGISQNIQY
V: TRBV5-1; J: TRBJ1-1; CDR3: ASSLGGRDGAF
V: TRBV29-1; J: TRBJ1-4; CDR3: SVLWRGREKLF
V: TRBV5-1; J: TRBJ1-1; CDR3: ASNQIQGSGGTEAF
V: TRBV20-1; J: TRBJ2-1; CDR3: SARARDSTNEQF
V: TRBV5-5; J: TRBJ2-2; CDR3: ASSYRGSETGELF
V: TRBV11-2; J: TRBJ1-2; CDR3: ASSLDSLGYT
V: TRBV10-3; J: TRBJ2-7; CDR3: AISTGTGHSYEQY
V: TRBV5-1; J: TRBJ2-1; CDR3: ASSLLLAGDEQF
V: TRBV6-2/TRBV6-3; J: TRBJ2-7; CDR3: ASSGRLREQY
V: TRBV30; J: TRBJ1-1; CDR3: AWRLWGMSRLNTEAF
V: TRBV5-1; J: TRBJ2-1; CDR3: ASSLGGGGNNEQF
V: TRBV10-3; J: TRBJ2-7; CDR3: AISGETSATSSYEQY
V: TRBV20-1; J: TRBJ2-7; CDR3: SAGGRISYEQY